The clone carrying this T cell receptor beta chain was observed a few times. Its target is not known. The V end was cut by 5 bases, the J end by 7 bases, with 14 bases between. CDR3 length: 14 amino acids. Per the germline V gene, CDR1 is SEHNR and CDR2 is FQNEAQ (reference sequence). This sample is drawn from a study of cytomegalovirus exposure and HLA in healthy donors. 60 Vbeta and 13 Jbeta primers were used in PCR. Data came from immunoSEQ multiplex PCR; TCRdb stores just in-frame clones and leaves some out. The table lists about 65,000 clones, approximately 80% of them singletons. Study-wide findings and caveats: Associated with cytomegalovirus, according to the listing, were some 180 TCR beta chains.

The source material was PBMCs. The receptor was derived from a girl between 5 and 17 years old in good health and CMV-seropositive. The chain is built from TRBV7-9 and TRBJ1-4; possibly TRBD1 for D (6 bases). The DNA for the CDR3 is TGTGCCAGCAGCCACATTGGCAGGGGTGAAAAACTGTTTTTT. Residues: CASSHIGRGEKLFF.